Following are 7 T cell receptor beta chains from one sample sequenced in a study of STAT3 mutations in large granular lymphocyte leukemia. Overall study results and limits: Every T-cell large granular lymphocyte leukemia patient had at least one immunodominant TCR beta clonotype.

Generated by immunoSEQ multiplex PCR, the TCRdb table keeps only in-frame clones and is missing some. The sample holds about 40,000 clones, 70% to 90% seen once. No cognate antigen is known for these TCRs. The source material was PBMCs. These receptors originate from a human donor with T large granular lymphocyte leukemia. Some clones in this sample may be carry-over from other donors' samples.

This rearrangement joins TRBV30 to TRBJ1-4; possibly TRBD1 for D (6 bases). The V end lost 8 bases, the J end lost 5 bases, and 12 bases lay between the germline ends. The CDR3 spans 12 residues. From germline, CDR1 is GTSNPN and CDR2 SVGIG (reference sequence). CDR3 bases: TGTGCCCGAACAGGGCTAAATGAAAAACTGTTTTTT. It specifies CARTGLNEKLFF. The whole variable domain, remainder taken from reference TRBV30 and TRBJ1-4, is SQTIHQWPATLVQPVGSPLSLECTVEGTSNPNLYWYRQAAGRGLQLLFYSVGIGQISSEVPQNLSASRPQDRQFILSSKKLLLSDSGFYLCARTGLNEKLFFGSGTQLSVL.

The V and J genes are TRBV27 and TRBJ1-2, with a weak D call TRBD1 (6 bases). Per the germline V gene, CDR1 is MNHEY and CDR2 is SMNVEV (reference sequence). The CDR3 has 13 amino acids. V was cut by 7 bases and J by 0 bases, with 9 bases left in between. CDR3 in DNA: TGTGCCAGCAAGGGGGGAGCTAACTATGGCTACACCTTC. It yields the protein CASKGGANYGYTF.

The gene calls are TRBV30 and TRBJ1-2; 8 bases align to TRBD1. V trimming: 2 bases; J trimming: 8 bases; junction bases outside the gene matches: 13. This CDR3 contains 15 residues. Germline values: CDR1 GTSNPN, CDR2 SVGIG (reference sequence). CDR3 in DNA: TGTGCCTGGAGTCTCGCGATCAGACAGGGGAACGGCTACACCTTC. Protein product: CAWSLAIRQGNGYTF.

The CDR3 spells CASTFLAGAGELFF. In DNA form, the CDR3 reads TGTGCCAGCACGTTCTTAGCGGGGGCCGGGGAGCTGTTTTTT. The V call is TRBV28, the J call TRBJ2-2; TRBD2 matches at 9 bases. The CDR3 is 14 residues long. CDR1 is MDHEN, CDR2 SYDVKM, per germline. Germline trimming cut 7 bases from V and 6 bases from J; bases unmatched to any gene: 6.

The chain combines TRBV2 with TRBJ1-2; D is possibly TRBD1 (6 bases). V dropped 7 bases and J dropped 9 bases, with 21 bases sitting between them. This CDR3 region has 14 residues. CDR1 is SNHLY, CDR2 FYNNEI, per germline. The CDR3 DNA is TGTGCCAGCATACGGTTGGACAGTTACTCGCGCTACACCTTC. Translating gives CASIRLDSYSRYTF.

This clone appeared a few times. The V gene is TRBV15, the J gene TRBJ1-2; 7 nucleotides match TRBD1. This CDR3 has 15 amino acids. Looked up from germline, CDR1 is LNHNV and CDR2 is YYDKDF (reference sequence). With 3 bases clipped from V and 5 bases from J, the junction kept 9 bases outside the gene matches. CDR3 nucleotide sequence: TGTGCCACCAGCAGTGGGACAGCCCCCAGGTATGGCTACACCTTC. Residues: CATSSGTAPRYGYTF.

The rearrangement links TRBV6-6 to TRBJ2-5, with 12 bases identical to TRBD2. CDR3 length equals 16 residues. Germline V gene data show CDR1 as MNHNY and CDR2 as SVGAGI (reference sequence). The J segment lost 3 bases and the V segment lost 6 bases, leaving 8 bases of the junction unmatched. The CDR3 nucleotides read TGTGCCAGCAGAACTACTAGCGGGGGGACGAAAGAGACCCAGTACTTC. It translates to CASRTTSGGTKETQYF.